The clone carrying this T cell receptor (beta chain) was counted only a few times. CDR3 length: 12 residues. CDR1 is LGHDT and CDR2 is YNNKEL in the germline V gene (reference sequence). V gave up 0 bases and J gave up 7 bases, with 5 bases separating them. The sample comes from a study of blood T cell repertoires in COVID-19. At the level of the study: Specimens from acute and convalescent COVID-19 originated in the United States, Italy and Spain. Sample material is recorded as cDNA or gDNA derived from T cells, B-cell-depleted T cells, or PBMCs.

How the authors handled the data: How many nucleated cells were present was estimated from reference gene primer amplification. Sequenced by immunoSEQ multiplex PCR; TCRdb stores in-frame clones only, minus some. The DNA was the basis for D and trimming; V, J and clone size are from that table. The data show a few hundred thousand clones, about 86% seen once. The clonotype comes from a young man with active or convalescent COVID-19. Sequencing used peripheral blood. This chain joins TRBV3-1 (or the pseudogene TRBV3-2) and TRBJ2-3; no firm D call. In nucleotides, the CDR3 is TGTGCCAGCAGCCAAGACCCATATACGCAGTATTTT. This codes for CASSQDPYTQYF.